This T cell receptor (beta chain) was captured in a study of blood T cell repertoires in COVID-19. Measured with immunoSEQ multiplex PCR; TCRdb has only the in-frame clones, and not every one. Of hundreds of thousands of clones in the sample, around four fifths were seen once. This TCR came from a woman aged 45-60 years with acute or convalescent COVID-19. The material sequenced was peripheral blood.

CDR3 region: CASSLPPRTGGNSPLHF. CDR3 nucleotides: TGTGCCAGCAGCTTACCCCCTAGGACAGGGGGAAATTCACCCCTCCACTTT. The rearrangement uses TRBV7-8 and TRBJ1-6, with TRBD1 matching 10 bases. CDR3 length equals 17 residues. Germline V gene lookup returns CDR1 SGHVS and CDR2 FQNEAQ. The ends lost 2 bases at V and 7 bases at J; junction bases unmatched: 8.